The entry below gives a single TCR beta chain sequence along with its context. Antigen: not known. The entry originates in a study of cytomegalovirus exposure and HLA in healthy donors. General observations from the study: The classifier, whose performance was assessed in both the original and validation cohorts, reportedly diagnosed cytomegalovirus status with high specificity and sensitivity. A list of 150 or so TCR beta chains associated with cytomegalovirus was given. Across donors, most TCRs were seen rarely, yet some public ones were widespread.

Some clones are missing from TCRdb's copy, which holds only in-frame ones; the method was immunoSEQ multiplex PCR. Here the sample spans roughly 250,000 clones, roughly 86% being singletons. The donors were part of the validation cohort of 95 to 150 subjects. That cohort was separate from the first cohort, which comprised about 730 subjects. Source material: PBMCs. The sequence was collected from a woman aged 30 to 39 in good health and CMV-seropositive.

The CDR3 loop reads CASSAGLAGHTQYF. CDR3 coding DNA: TGTGCCAGCAGCGCCGGACTAGCGGGGCATACGCAGTATTTT. The chain uses TRBV9 and TRBJ2-3; 12 bases are shared with TRBD2. The CDR3 runs to 14 residues. The V gene's germline CDR1 is SGDLS and CDR2 YYNGEE. V gave up 3 bases and J gave up 7 bases; unmatched junction bases: 3.